This T cell receptor beta chain is from a study of cytomegalovirus exposure and HLA in healthy donors. The PCR had 60 Vbeta and 13 Jbeta primers. Method: immunoSEQ multiplex PCR; TCRdb's copy keeps in-frame clones and lacks some. The data contain fewer than 250,000 clones, approximately 88% of them singletons. The CDR3 totals 13 residues. The V gene end was trimmed by 5 bases and the J gene end by 5 bases; junction bases not matched to a gene: 4. From germline, CDR1 is MNHEY and CDR2 SVGAGI. This TCR was recovered from a boy aged 2 to 10 in good health and CMV-seronegative. Sequencing used PBMCs. The rearrangement joins TRBV6-5 to TRBJ2-5; 8 bases are a match to TRBD2. The CDR3 nucleotides are TGTGCCAGCAGTAGCGGGAGTGGTGAGACCCAGTACTTC. As protein: CASSSGSGETQYF.